This T cell receptor (beta chain) was obtained from a study of patients and donors after allogeneic stem cell transplantation. TCRdb called the RT-PCR reads again in MiXCR, with one record for every CDR3 protein. In the table there are about 960,000 distinct CDR3 sequences, approximately 18% of which are singletons. Per germline, CDR1 SGHDT and CDR2 YYEEEE. This CDR3 spans 15 amino acids. Trimming left V 3 bases short and J 5 bases short, with 17 bases between. This TCR derives from a human donor who was either an allogeneic HSCT recipient or a stem cell or donor lymphocyte infusion donor (not recorded which). It is not recorded whose cells these are; they may come from a transplant donor. The chain uses TRBV5-6 and TRBJ1-1; D is unresolved. Sample: blood, either unsorted or a sorted T cell fraction (not recorded which). The CDR3 region is CASSSDWTGGTEAFF. DNA of the CDR3: TGTGCCAGCAGCTCAGACTGGACGGGAGGGACTGAAGCTTTCTTT.